The next 25 T cell receptor beta chains were all read from a single sample in a study of T cell repertoires in cytomegalovirus infection. TCRdb passed the reads through MiXCR, listing each CDR3 protein once. Of approximately 630,000 distinct CDR3 sequences detected, 20% to 25% appear once; the ten largest clones hold 6.5% to 10%. Sequenced: CD8+ T cells from PBMCs. These receptor sequences come from a human donor in good health (CMV status not recorded). Some clones in this sample may be carry-over from other donors' samples.

There are many counts of this clonotype. The CDR3 region has the DNA TGCAGCGGGGAACAGGGTGATTTCACTGAAGCTTTCTTT. Translation: CSGEQGDFTEAFF. The chain is built from TRBV29-1 and TRBJ1-1; D might be TRBD1 (6 bases). This CDR3 spans 13 amino acids. The V and J ends lost 7 bases and 4 bases respectively, with 16 bases between them. Germline lookup yields CDR1 SQVTM and CDR2 ANQGSEA.

In this sample, this clonotype turned up many times. The chain uses TRBV7-6 and TRBJ2-5; 12 nucleotides align to TRBD2. Germline trimming cut 4 bases from V and 9 bases from J; bases unmatched to any gene: 9. The germline CDR1 and CDR2 sequences are SGHVS and FNYEAQ. The CDR3 consists of 15 residues. CDR3 DNA sequence: TGTGCCAGCAGCTCGACTAGCGGGGGCCCACGGGCCCAGTACTTC. It encodes CASSSTSGGPRAQYF.

The chain uses TRBV5-1 and TRBJ1-6; D possibly corresponds to TRBD1 (5 bases). Germline lookup yields CDR1 SGHRS and CDR2 YFSETQ. CDR3 size: 13 residues. Trimming removed 1 base at V and 9 bases at J, with 8 bases between. The CDR3 loop is CASSLQGGSPLHF. DNA for the CDR3: TGCGCCAGCAGCTTGCAGGGAGGTTCACCCCTCCACTTT.

In its sample, this clonotype was seen many times. V gene TRBV28 combines with J gene TRBJ1-5; weak D call: TRBD1 (5 bases). The V gene lost 3 bases and the J gene lost 3 bases, with 9 bases spanning the gap. CDR1 MDHEN and CDR2 SYDVKM come from the germline V gene. This CDR3 comprises 14 residues. The CDR3 DNA reads as TGTGCCAGCAGTTTTCTACAGGTCAATCAGCCCCAGCATTTT. It translates to CASSFLQVNQPQHF.

The rearrangement links TRBV19 to TRBJ1-5; TRBD1 might be the D (5 bases). V was trimmed by 7 bases and J by 2 bases, leaving 15 bases between them. Germline CDR1 reads LNHDA; CDR2 reads SQIVND (reference sequence). The CDR3 runs to 15 residues. This CDR3 is CASTVWGGGNQPQHF. In nucleotides, the CDR3 is TGTGCCAGTACCGTCTGGGGAGGGGGCAATCAGCCCCAGCATTTT.

This chain uses TRBV19 with TRBJ2-1, with D possibly being TRBD1 (6 bases). Trimming shortened V by 10 bases and J by 5 bases, and 15 bases separated the two germline ends. The CDR3 has 13 residues. The germline gives CDR1 LNHDA, CDR2 SQIVND (reference sequence). The CDR3 nucleotides are TGTGCCACAAACAGGGATGCGGACAATGAGCAGTTCTTC. The encoded protein is CATNRDADNEQFF.

The rearrangement links TRBV12-3 or TRBV12-4 to TRBJ2-1, with D maybe TRBD1 (6 bases). The CDR3 runs 14 residues. Trimming cost V 3 bases and J 6 bases, with 12 bases left between them. CDR3 sequence: CASSLRTGSNEQFF. CDR3 nucleotides: TGTGCCAGCAGTTTGAGAACAGGGAGCAATGAGCAGTTCTTC.

This clonotype came up many times. This chain links TRBV7-2 with TRBJ1-5; D is possibly TRBD1 (5 bases). V was clipped by 5 bases and J by 0 bases, with 14 bases between them. CDR1 and CDR2 from the germline V gene are SGHTA and FQGNSA. This CDR3 has 16 residues. The CDR3 loop reads CASSPRDSNSNQPQHF. The CDR3, as DNA: TGTGCCAGCAGCCCCCGGGACTCTAATAGCAATCAGCCCCAGCATTTT.

Remarks on this clonotype: An end of the junction does not agree with germline; a read error may underlie this. The rearrangement links TRBV3-1 to TRBJ2-3; D is perhaps TRBD1 or TRBD2 (5 bases each). This CDR3 is built from 13 residues. CDR1 and CDR2 (germline): LGHDT, YNNKEL (reference sequence). The CDR3 is CASSQPNRDQPDF. The CDR3 DNA reads as TGTGCCAGCAGCCAACCTAACCGGGACCAACCGGATTTT.

V and J are TRBV5-6 and TRBJ1-5; D is possibly TRBD1 (6 bases). Looked up from germline, CDR1 is SGHDT and CDR2 is YYEEEE. The CDR3 totals 13 residues. Trimming shortened V by 3 bases and J by 8 bases, and 12 bases separated the two germline ends. The CDR3 is CASSSGVMKPQHF. The CDR3 DNA reads as TGTGCCAGCAGCTCAGGGGTGATGAAGCCCCAGCATTTT.

This clonotype was found many times. This chain links TRBV6-1 with TRBJ2-7; possible D gene TRBD2, 5 bases. Germline CDR1 reads MNHNS; CDR2 reads SASEGT. This CDR3 is 17 amino acids long. V was clipped by 0 bases and J by 0 bases, with 15 bases between them. CDR3 loop: CASSEAPTGKPSYEQYF. CDR3 coding DNA: TGTGCCAGCAGTGAAGCCCCGACGGGAAAACCCTCCTACGAGCAGTACTTC.

This clonotype came up a few times. This sequence joins TRBV20-1 and TRBJ2-7; 10 positions match TRBD2. CDR3 length: 13 residues. V lost 4 bases to trimming and J lost 1 base; unmatched junction nucleotides: 1. Germline V gene sequence: CDR1 DFQATT, CDR2 SNEGSKA (reference sequence). DNA of the CDR3: TGCAGTGCTAAACTAGCGGGATCCTACGAGCAGTACGTC. It yields the protein CSAKLAGSYEQYV.

This clonotype was found a few times. This chain connects TRBV28 to TRBJ2-5; TRBD1 aligns across 11 bases. Germline V gives CDR1 MDHEN, CDR2 SYDVKM. The CDR3 loop spans 15 amino acids. J was trimmed by 5 bases and V by 5 bases; bases with no gene match: 7. The CDR3 protein is CASSPGQGAPETQYF. CDR3 in DNA: TGTGCCAGCAGTCCCGGACAGGGGGCCCCCGAGACCCAGTACTTC.

This clonotype appeared many times. This chain links TRBV19 with TRBJ1-5, with D unclear. Germline CDR1 and CDR2: LNHDA and SQIVND (reference sequence). V lost 5 bases and J lost 7, with 12 bases in between. The CDR3 contains 13 residues. CDR3 in DNA: TGTGCCAGTAGTTTGGCAGCTTGGCAGCCCCAGCATTTT. This encodes CASSLAAWQPQHF.

This chain joins TRBV28 and TRBJ2-1; 8 bases match TRBD1. The trim removed 4 bases at V and 2 bases at J, leaving 7 bases unmatched. The germline V gene has CDR1 MDHEN and CDR2 SYDVKM. The CDR3 totals 16 residues. CDR3 nucleotides: TGTGCCAGCAGTTCCCCAGGGGGCAGGGCCTACAATGAGCAGTTCTTC. This encodes CASSSPGGRAYNEQFF.

The genes are TRBV6-2 or TRBV6-3 and TRBJ1-1; D may be TRBD1 (5 bases). The CDR3 has 13 residues. Germline values: CDR1 MNHEY, CDR2 SVGEGT. Trimming took off 2 bases at V and 6 bases at J, with 10 bases between the two ends. The CDR3 here is CASSYPQGAEAFF. The CDR3 DNA follows: TGTGCCAGCAGTTACCCACAAGGGGCTGAAGCTTTCTTT.

This sequence joins TRBV12-3 or TRBV12-4 and TRBJ2-3; TRBD2 agrees at 10 bases. V was clipped by 7 bases and J by 6 bases; unmatched bases: 10. This CDR3 region has 15 residues. Written as DNA, the CDR3 is TGTGCCAGCACCCAACTAGCGGGGAGGACCGATACGCAGTATTTT. It encodes CASTQLAGRTDTQYF.

In this sample, this clonotype turned up many times. The rearrangement links TRBV27 to TRBJ1-1; TRBD1 is a possible D gene (6 bases). CDR1 MNHEY and CDR2 SMNVEV come from the germline V gene (reference sequence). Trimming stripped 2 bases from V and 3 bases from J, with 16 bases between. The CDR3 runs to 16 residues. Here the CDR3 DNA reads TGTGCCAGCAGTTTAAGTGGTTGGGGGCTCTACACTGAAGCTTTCTTT. Protein product: CASSLSGWGLYTEAFF.

The rearrangement joins TRBV6-6 to TRBJ2-3; 12 bases match TRBD2. With 5 bases clipped from V and 0 bases from J, the junction kept 6 bases outside the gene matches. Per the germline V gene, CDR1 is MNHNY and CDR2 is SVGAGI (reference sequence). The CDR3 spans 17 residues. The CDR3: CASSRLAGEVSTDTQYF. The CDR3 nucleotides are TGTGCCAGCAGTCGACTAGCGGGGGAAGTTAGCACAGATACGCAGTATTTT.

This chain links TRBV4-1 with TRBJ2-3; the D gene is possibly TRBD2 (5 bases). Germline CDR1 MGHRA, CDR2 YSYEKL. V was trimmed by 4 bases and J by 3 bases, leaving 11 bases between them. CDR3 size: 14 residues. Here the CDR3 reads CASSRGSGTDTQYF. CDR3 DNA sequence: TGCGCCAGCAGCCGAGGGTCGGGGACAGATACGCAGTATTTT.

The chain uses TRBV20-1 and TRBJ2-1; weak D call: TRBD1 (6 bases). The CDR3 is made up of 14 amino acids. Deletions cut 0 bases from V and 6 bases from J, with 12 bases between. From germline, CDR1 is DFQATT and CDR2 SNEGSKA (reference sequence). CDR3 amino acids: CSARDTGLTNEQFF. The CDR3 DNA is TGCAGTGCTAGAGATACAGGGCTGACCAATGAGCAGTTCTTC.

The V and J genes are TRBV10-3 and TRBJ2-2; 7 bases are a match to TRBD2. Germline CDR1 is ENHRY and CDR2 is SYGVKD. The CDR3 has 17 residues. The V gene end was trimmed by 6 bases and the J gene end by 5 bases; junction bases not matched to a gene: 15. In DNA, the CDR3 is TGTGCCATCAGGCACGAATTAAGCGGGGTATGGACCGGGGAGCTGTTTTTT. Translation gives CAIRHELSGVWTGELFF.

The chain has TRBV10-3 and TRBJ2-1, with D possibly called TRBD1 or TRBD2 (5 bases each). Between the trimmed V and J ends, which lost 7 bases and 11 bases, there was a span of 27 bases. Germline assignment: CDR1 ENHRY and CDR2 SYGVKD. The CDR3 extends over 16 amino acids. The chain's CDR3 is CAIKLRDYGNRTKQFF. The CDR3, as DNA: TGTGCCATCAAGCTCAGGGATTACGGGAACCGAACTAAGCAGTTCTTC.

This chain connects TRBV7-9 to TRBJ1-2; tentative D call: TRBD1 (6 bases). The germline V and J ends were trimmed by 7 bases and 8 bases, with 20 bases remaining between them. CDR1 and CDR2 from the germline V gene are SEHNR and FQNEAQ (reference sequence). The CDR3 sequence is 14 residues long. CDR3 in amino acids: CASTLRGTLAGYTF. Written as DNA, the CDR3 is TGTGCCAGCACCCTGAGGGGGACCCTTGCCGGCTACACCTTC.

In this sample, this clonotype turned up many times. V gene TRBV7-9 combines with J gene TRBJ2-2; perhaps TRBD1 as D (5 bases). CDR1 is SEHNR and CDR2 is FQNEAQ in the germline V gene (reference sequence). The CDR3 sequence is 13 residues long. V dropped 6 bases and J dropped 4 bases, with 9 bases sitting between them. CDR3 sequence: CASRSGFTGELFF. CDR3 sequence (DNA): TGTGCCAGCAGGTCAGGGTTCACCGGGGAGCTGTTTTTT.